What follows are 11 T cell receptor beta chains derived from one specimen sequenced in a study of blood T cell repertoires in COVID-19 (TCRdb year 2020). Libraries were built with the immunoSEQ multiplex PCR assay. The immuneACCESS repertoire file appears here via TCRdb, limited to in-frame rearrangements. These files lack a portion of the clones; in checked studies, under half of the deficit traces to unresolved V genes, and the cause of the others is not known. This sample gives more than 200,000 clones in total; less than 90% of them show up just once. The ten top clones hold 4.2% of the sample. Sequencing used peripheral blood. Source of these receptors: a man aged 55 to 70 with acute or convalescent COVID-19.

The chain has TRBV5-1 and TRBJ1-6; D uncertain. The germline V gene encodes CDR1 SGHRS and CDR2 YFSETQ. The CDR3 spans 15 residues. Trimming left V 0 bases short and J 5 bases short, with 9 bases between. The CDR3 reads CASSLDRLDNSPLHF. The CDR3 DNA sequence: TGCGCCAGCAGCTTGGATAGACTCGATAATTCACCCCTCCACTTT.

This chain uses TRBV28 with TRBJ1-2; weak D call: TRBD1 (5 bases). This CDR3 is 13 amino acids long. Trimming took off 10 bases at V and 4 bases at J, with 16 bases between the two ends. Per the germline V gene, CDR1 is MDHEN and CDR2 is SYDVKM. DNA for the CDR3: TGTGCCACCTCTGTAGCCAGGGTCTATGGCTACACCTTC. It codes for CATSVARVYGYTF.

V gene TRBV21-1 combines with J gene TRBJ2-7; the tabulated D call, TRBD1, remains unverified against the DNA. TRBV21-1 is flagged as a pseudogene. CDR3 size: 16 residues. The CDR3 is CASSKKGQFFTYEQYF. CDR3 DNA sequence: TGTGCCAGCAGCAAAAAGGGGCAGTTTTTTACCTACGAGCAGTACTTC.

The chain links TRBV5-1 to TRBJ2-7; D is perhaps TRBD1 (5 bases). The CDR3 has 14 amino acids. Trimming removed 4 bases at V and 2 bases at J, with 13 bases between. Germline loops: CDR1 SGHRS, CDR2 YFSETQ. The CDR3: CASSRGLGTYEQYF. As DNA, the CDR3 is TGCGCCAGCAGCAGGGGCCTCGGCACCTACGAGCAGTACTTC.

The CDR3 nucleotides are TGTGCCAGCAGCCCGGGACTTGAAGCGGCCCAGTACTTC. As protein: CASSPGLEAAQYF. This chain connects TRBV2 to TRBJ2-5; D possibly corresponds to TRBD2 (6 bases). This CDR3 spans 13 amino acids. The V and J ends lost 6 bases and 9 bases respectively, with 17 bases between them. Germline values: CDR1 SNHLY, CDR2 FYNNEI. The variable domain in full, with the rest retrieved from reference TRBV2 and TRBJ2-5, is EPEVTQTPSHQVTQMGQEVILRCVPISNHLYFYWYRQILGQKVEFLVSFYNNEISEKSEIFDDQFSVERPDGSNFTLKIRSTKLEDSAMYFCASSPGLEAAQYFGPGTRLLVL.

The V and J genes are TRBV5-1 and TRBJ2-7, with TRBD1 matching over 8 bases. The CDR3 covers 16 residues. Trimming took 0 bases from V and 1 from J; bases not matched to a gene: 6. Germline lookup yields CDR1 SGHRS and CDR2 YFSETQ. The CDR3 sequence: CASSLEPGTGSYEQYF. CDR3 DNA sequence: TGCGCCAGCAGCTTGGAGCCGGGGACAGGATCCTACGAGCAGTACTTC.

In its sample, this clone was seen a few times. The V gene is TRBV19, the J gene TRBJ1-3; no clear D gene. CDR3 size: 15 residues. Germline CDR1 LNHDA, CDR2 SQIVND (reference sequence). V dropped 5 bases and J dropped 0 bases, with 11 bases sitting between them. The CDR3: CASSVQVTSGNTIYF. The CDR3 nucleotides are TGTGCCAGTAGTGTCCAGGTGACCTCTGGAAACACCATATATTTT.

This clone appeared a single time. The rearrangement links TRBV7-9 to TRBJ1-2, with TRBD1 matching over 7 bases. CDR1 SEHNR and CDR2 FQNEAQ come from the germline V gene (reference sequence). The CDR3 is 13 residues long. V shed 5 bases and J 4 bases; nucleotides not matched to a gene: 4. Here the CDR3 DNA reads TGTGCCAGCAGCGCCGACAGGGTCTATGGCTACACCTTC. Encoded protein: CASSADRVYGYTF.

The chain recombines TRBV19 with TRBJ2-1; D perhaps matches TRBD2 (5 bases). The CDR3 extends over 14 amino acids. V was cut by 7 bases and J by 1 base, with 11 bases left in between. Germline assignment: CDR1 LNHDA and CDR2 SQIVND (reference sequence). CDR3 DNA sequence: TGTGCCAGTAAAGAGGGCGGGTCCTACAATGAGCAGTTCTTC. Protein sequence: CASKEGGSYNEQFF. The full variable domain, completed using reference TRBV19 and TRBJ2-1, is DGGITQSPKYLFRKEGQNVTLSCEQNLNHDAMYWYRQDPGQGLRLIYYSQIVNDFQKGDIAEGYSVSREKKESFPLTVTSAQKNPTAFYLCASKEGGSYNEQFFGPGTRLTVL.

V usage is TRBV18 and J usage is TRBJ2-5, with 8 bases fitting TRBD1. CDR3 length equals 15 residues. Germline CDR1 is KGHSH and CDR2 is LQKENI. J was trimmed by 6 bases and V by 0 bases; bases with no gene match: 6. The CDR3: CASSPPGQALKTQYF. CDR3 DNA: TGTGCCAGCTCACCACCGGGACAGGCATTAAAGACCCAGTACTTC.

This clone showed up just a few times. The chain is built from TRBV6-2 or TRBV6-3 and TRBJ2-5; 10 bases align to TRBD2. Germline assignment: CDR1 MNHEY and CDR2 SVGEGT. This CDR3 has 15 amino acids. The junction had 11 bases not matched to a gene; V was cut back by 3 bases and J by 10 bases. CDR3 bases: TGTGCCAGCAGTTATGTAGAAGCGGGGGGGCGAGGCCAGTACTTC. It yields the protein CASSYVEAGGRGQYF.